This TCR beta chain came from a study of T cells in Graves' hyperthyroidism and ophthalmopathy. Study results and caveats: Most expanded thyroid clonotypes above 0.001 also appeared in blood.

This clonotype was counted many times. Its antigen is unknown. The CDR3 totals 13 residues. The germline V gene encodes CDR1 SGHVS and CDR2 FQNEAQ. Trimming shortened V by 4 bases and J by 4 bases, and 7 bases separated the two germline ends. Template material for amplifying TCR beta CDR3 regions consisted of RNA transcripts. With the HTBI primer set, the TCR CDR3 went through a first round of RT-PCR. TCRdb recomputed calls from the multiplex PCR reads with MiXCR, one row per CDR3 protein. The table records under 500,000 distinct CDR3 sequences, roughly an eighth of them present only once. Sequencing was carried out using blood. The J gene is TRBJ2-2, the V gene TRBV7-8; no definite D call. The source of this sequence is a man aged 45-60 years with Graves' ophthalmopathy. DNA for the CDR3: TGTGCCAGCAGCTCGGACCTCACCGGGGAGCTGTTTTTT. This gives the protein CASSSDLTGELFF.